This entry describes one T cell receptor beta chain. Living in about two dozen US areas, the participants were between 18 and 89 years of age. Assignments of participants to cohorts depended upon their own reported clinical history. Measured with immunoSEQ multiplex PCR; TCRdb has only the in-frame clones, and not every one. The repertoire holds 190,000 or so clones, with roughly 88% as singletons. The source of the sample is a study of blood T cell repertoires in COVID-19. Study information: Whether acute or convalescent, the COVID-19 samples came from the United States, Italy and Spain.

Material for sequencing was PBMCs or T cells enriched from blood (not recorded which). This TCR was sampled from a woman aged 30 to 39 who had recovered from COVID-19.

CDR3 nucleotides: TGTGCCACCAGTGGAAAGGGGTCTCCCTACGAGCAGTACTTC. Translated: CATSGKGSPYEQYF. V is TRBV24-1 and J is TRBJ2-7; D possibly corresponds to TRBD1 (5 bases). Germline V gene sequence: CDR1 KGHDR, CDR2 SFDVKD. The CDR3 has 14 residues. V lost 5 bases to trimming and J lost 2 bases, with 12 bases between them.